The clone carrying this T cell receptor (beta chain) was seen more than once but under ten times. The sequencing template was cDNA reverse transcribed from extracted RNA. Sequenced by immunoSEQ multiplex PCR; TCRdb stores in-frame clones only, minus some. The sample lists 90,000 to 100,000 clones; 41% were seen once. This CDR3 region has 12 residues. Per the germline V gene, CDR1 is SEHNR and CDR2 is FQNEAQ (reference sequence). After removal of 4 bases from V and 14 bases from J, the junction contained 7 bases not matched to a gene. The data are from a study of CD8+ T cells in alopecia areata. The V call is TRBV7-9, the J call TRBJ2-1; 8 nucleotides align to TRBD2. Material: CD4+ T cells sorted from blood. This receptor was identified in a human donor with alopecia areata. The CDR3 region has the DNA TGTGCCAGCAGCTCGAGCGGGAGACGGGAGTTCTTC. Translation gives CASSSSGRREFF.